The 30 T cell receptor beta chains given below trace back to one sample, sequenced in a study of monozygotic twins with inflammatory bowel disease. Each CDR3 protein gets one entry in TCRdb, which reprocessed the 5' RACE reads and gives no DNA. The sample table sets out about 160,000 distinct CDR3 sequences. Sample: blood. The receptors derive from a human donor with ulcerative colitis or Crohn's disease, or a healthy co-twin of an affected twin (not recorded which).

The chain is built from TRBV3-1 and TRBJ2-7; with no DNA, the TCRdb D assignment of TRBD2 cannot be verified. This CDR3 spans 16 amino acids. In germline, CDR1 is LGHDT, CDR2 YNNKEL (reference sequence). The CDR3 sequence is CASSLNPSGESYEQYF.

The chain uses TRBV5-1 and TRBJ2-5. The CDR3 consists of 13 residues. Germline V gives CDR1 SGHRS, CDR2 YFSETQ. The CDR3 sequence is CASSLSPGETQYF.

The chain's CDR3 is CASSQLGGEGRAEQYF. The chain carries TRBV3-1 and TRBJ2-7; the D call from TCRdb, TRBD2, cannot be confirmed without DNA. This CDR3 has 16 residues. The V gene's germline CDR1 is LGHDT and CDR2 YNNKEL (reference sequence).

The CDR3 sequence: CASSLGLGGTAKNIQYF. The V call is TRBV7-8, the J call TRBJ2-4; TCRdb's D gene call, TRBD1, goes unchecked for lack of DNA. CDR3 length: 17 amino acids. Germline loops: CDR1 SGHVS, CDR2 FQNEAQ.

The rearrangement joins TRBV20-1 to TRBJ1-1. The CDR3 is 14 amino acids. The germline CDR1 and CDR2 sequences are DFQATT and SNEGSKA (reference sequence). CDR3 sequence reads: CSARDPGKNTEAFF.

The chain joins TRBV29-1 to TRBJ1-1. CDR1 is SQVTM, CDR2 ANQGSEA, per germline. The CDR3 extends over 15 amino acids. The CDR3 loop reads CSVEDLAEMNTEAFF.

The chain links TRBV9 to TRBJ2-1. This CDR3 has 13 residues. Per germline, CDR1 SGDLS and CDR2 YYNGEE. The CDR3: CASSAWTYNEQFF.

V gene TRBV4-2 combines with J gene TRBJ2-1; TCRdb calls TRBD1, which cannot be checked without DNA. The CDR3 runs to 14 residues. The germline gives CDR1 LGHNA, CDR2 YNFKEQ. CDR3 protein: CASSHPGNYNEQFF.

The V and J genes are TRBV28 and TRBJ2-1; the D call of TRBD2 rests on TCRdb alone, since no DNA is present to check it. The CDR3 runs to 12 residues. Germline loops: CDR1 MDHEN, CDR2 SYDVKM. CDR3 residues: CASSSPGLIQFF.

The CDR3 loop is CASSNRPGYTLKNIQYF. The chain recombines TRBV4-1 with TRBJ2-4; TCRdb outputs TRBD2, but without DNA this stays unchecked. This CDR3 contains 17 residues. Germline assignment: CDR1 MGHRA and CDR2 YSYEKL.

The J gene is TRBJ2-3, the V gene TRBV29-1; no DNA is available, so the TRBD1 call from TCRdb remains unchecked. Germline V gene data show CDR1 as SQVTM and CDR2 as ANQGSEA. CDR3 size: 14 residues. CDR3 in amino acids: CSAPGQGWTDTQYF.

The chain recombines TRBV11-2 with TRBJ2-1; without DNA, the TCRdb call of TRBD2 cannot be checked. This CDR3 has 16 residues. Germline CDR1 and CDR2: SGHAT and FQNNGV. CDR3 in amino acids: CASSPSRREGRREQFF.

V and J are TRBV9 and TRBJ2-5; TCRdb's assignment of TRBD1 cannot be checked, as there is no DNA. Germline loops: CDR1 SGDLS, CDR2 YYNGEE. The CDR3 length is 14 residues. CDR3 sequence: CASSPSAGVETQYF.

The rearrangement uses TRBV3-1 and TRBJ1-3; TCRdb calls TRBD1, which cannot be checked without DNA. The germline V gene has CDR1 LGHDT and CDR2 YNNKEL (reference sequence). CDR3 length: 17 amino acids. CDR3 amino acids: CASSMTGGLSSGNTIYF.

The rearrangement uses TRBV7-2 and TRBJ1-6; TCRdb's D call, TRBD1, is unchecked because there is no DNA. The CDR3 loop spans 13 amino acids. The V gene's germline CDR1 is SGHTA and CDR2 FQGNSA. This CDR3 reads CASSPNRDSPLHF. Full variable domain (rest looked up from reference TRBV7-2 and TRBJ1-6): GAGVSQSPSNKVTEKGKDVELRCDPISGHTALYWYRQSLGQGLEFLIYFQGNSAPDKSGLPSDRFSAERTGGSVSTLTIQRTQQEDSAVYLCASSPNRDSPLHFGNGTRLTVT.

The chain carries TRBV12-5 and TRBJ2-1; TCRdb calls TRBD1, which cannot be checked without DNA. Germline V gene data show CDR1 as LGHNT and CDR2 as FRNRAP. The CDR3 has 14 residues. The CDR3 sequence: CASGNRGGYNEQFF.

J is TRBJ2-3 and V is TRBV20-1; the D call of TRBD2 rests on TCRdb alone, since no DNA is present to check it. Germline CDR1 and CDR2: DFQATT and SNEGSKA (reference sequence). The CDR3 extends over 14 amino acids. The CDR3 region is CSANSGGRTDTQYF.

The chain carries TRBV12-3 or TRBV12-4 and TRBJ1-2; there is no DNA to check the TCRdb D call of TRBD1. This CDR3 comprises 13 residues. CDR3: CASTGDRVLGYTF.

The chain employs TRBV5-4 and TRBJ2-1; lacking DNA, the TRBD1 call made by TCRdb goes unchecked. CDR1 is SGHNT, CDR2 YYREEE, per germline (reference sequence). This CDR3 is 13 amino acids long. The CDR3 sequence is CASSLDRDNEQFF.

The chain is built from TRBV24-1 and TRBJ1-5; TCRdb's D call, TRBD1, is unchecked because there is no DNA. The CDR3 is 14 residues long. The germline CDR1 and CDR2 sequences are KGHDR and SFDVKD. CDR3 loop: CATSGPDRDQPQHF.

The chain combines TRBV5-5 with TRBJ2-3; without DNA, the TCRdb call of TRBD2 cannot be checked. Per germline, CDR1 SGHKS and CDR2 YYEKEE (reference sequence). The CDR3 sequence is 16 residues long. The CDR3 reads CASSLASGAFTDTQYF.

J is TRBJ2-7 and V is TRBV3-1; the D call from TCRdb, TRBD2, cannot be confirmed without DNA. CDR3 size: 18 residues. In germline, CDR1 is LGHDT, CDR2 YNNKEL (reference sequence). CDR3 amino acids: CASSQHSGGPSRGQEQYF.

This rearrangement joins TRBV20-1 to TRBJ1-1. Germline V gene sequence: CDR1 DFQATT, CDR2 SNEGSKA (reference sequence). The CDR3 spans 14 residues. Here the CDR3 reads CSANAGPLNTEAFF.

The rearrangement links TRBV5-1 to TRBJ2-1. The CDR3 is 13 amino acids. Germline V gene lookup returns CDR1 SGHRS and CDR2 YFSETQ. CDR3 protein: CASSLLAYNEQFF.

The chain employs TRBV10-3 and TRBJ2-1; the D call of TRBD1 rests on TCRdb alone, since no DNA is present to check it. Germline V CDR1 and CDR2: ENHRY, SYGVKD. The CDR3 has 17 residues. The CDR3 loop is CAISPRGGGGSSNEQFF.

V and J are TRBV12-3 or TRBV12-4 and TRBJ2-1. This CDR3 contains 12 residues. CDR3 region: CASSLGVDEQFF.

The rearrangement joins TRBV12-3 or TRBV12-4 to TRBJ2-1. The CDR3 is 14 residues long. CDR3 loop: CASSPTSSYNEQFF.

V usage is TRBV7-9 and J usage is TRBJ2-5; TCRdb returns TRBD1, unconfirmable since there is no DNA. This CDR3 is built from 16 residues. CDR1 is SEHNR and CDR2 is FQNEAQ in the germline V gene (reference sequence). The CDR3 protein is CASSSLYFRGRETQYF.

The chain combines TRBV7-2 with TRBJ2-3; as DNA is missing, the TRBD1 call by TCRdb cannot be tested. CDR3 size: 14 residues. Germline V CDR1 and CDR2: SGHTA, FQGNSA. CDR3: CASHRDRNTDTQYF.

The chain links TRBV5-1 to TRBJ2-2; checking the TCRdb D call of TRBD1 is not possible without DNA. Germline V gene lookup returns CDR1 SGHRS and CDR2 YFSETQ. This CDR3 contains 16 residues. The chain's CDR3 is CGTAPQWTGDGGELFF.